Listed below are T cell receptor beta chains from one sample, sequenced in a study of CD4 T cells in relation to SARS-CoV-2 and coronaviruses. Their specific antigens are unknown. The data were produced by immunoSEQ multiplex PCR, yet TCRdb's version contains in-frame clones alone and is incomplete. The sample consists of tens of thousands of clones, 75% to 85% of them appearing once. The sequenced sample consisted of memory CD4+ T cells from PBMCs, cultured in vitro. Receptors were obtained from an adult with COVID-19. The CDR3 runs from the conserved cysteine through the conserved F or W. A D gene is named only where the DNA matches it firmly. Only some rows state a clone size, as once, few, many or a class for expanded clones.

CDR3: CASRLSSAQETQYF
DNA: TGTGCCAGCAGACTATCTAGCGCACAAGAGACCCAGTACTTC
V: TRBV28
size: once
J: TRBJ2-5
D: NA

CDR3: CASSYLAGVTGELFF
DNA: TGCGCCAGCAGCTACCTAGCGGGCGTTACCGGGGAGCTGTTTTTT
V: TRBV5-1
size: NA
J: TRBJ2-2
D: TRBD2

CDR3: CAWGAGTSGQETQYF
DNA: TGTGCCTGGGGAGCCGGGACTAGCGGACAAGAGACCCAGTACTTC
V: TRBV30
size: NA
J: TRBJ2-5
D: TRBD2

CDR3: CASSLDREDEQFF
DNA: TGTGCCAGCAGCTTGGACAGGGAAGATGAGCAGTTCTTC
V: TRBV11-3
size: NA
J: TRBJ2-1
D: TRBD1

CDR3: CASSWDRHEQYF
DNA: TGTGCCAGCAGTTGGGACAGACACGAGCAGTACTTC
V: TRBV12-3/TRBV12-4
size: NA
J: TRBJ2-7
D: TRBD1

CDR3: CASSLALAGVYGYTF
DNA: TGTGCCAGCAGCTTAGCGTTGGCAGGCGTTTATGGCTACACCTTC
V: TRBV7-9
size: NA
J: TRBJ1-2
D: NA

CDR3: CAWTKTSGANVLTF
DNA: TGTGCCTGGACTAAAACCTCTGGGGCCAACGTCCTGACTTTC
V: TRBV30
size: NA
J: TRBJ2-6
D: NA

CDR3: CATSDFGAGPYNEQFF
DNA: TGTGCCACCAGTGATTTTGGCGCGGGACCCTACAATGAGCAGTTCTTC
V: TRBV24-1
size: NA
J: TRBJ2-1
D: NA

CDR3: CASSMPTTSTDTQYF
DNA: TGTGCCAGCAGCATGCCAACTACTAGCACAGATACGCAGTATTTT
V: TRBV3-1/TRBV3-2
size: NA
J: TRBJ2-3
D: NA

CDR3: CASSSGTSPYNEQFF
DNA: TGTGCCAGCAGTTCAGGGACTAGCCCCTACAATGAGCAGTTCTTC
V: TRBV28
size: NA
J: TRBJ2-1
D: TRBD2

CDR3: CASSSRTGLVEKLFF
DNA: TGTGCCAGCAGCTCTAGGACAGGCCTGGTTGAAAAACTGTTTTTT
V: TRBV5-6
size: NA
J: TRBJ1-4
D: TRBD1

CDR3: CAWSVGGRETQYF
DNA: TGTGCCTGGAGTGTAGGGGGTAGAGAGACCCAGTACTTC
V: TRBV30
size: NA
J: TRBJ2-5
D: NA

CDR3: CFPCTDTQYF
DNA: TGTTTCCCCTGCACAGATACGCAGTATTTT
V: TRBV7-2
size: NA
J: TRBJ2-3
D: NA

CDR3: CASNYPGEETQYF
DNA: TGTGCCAGCAACTATCCAGGGGAAGAGACCCAGTACTTC
V: TRBV28
size: NA
J: TRBJ2-5
D: NA

CDR3: CASSRPSWGYEQYF
DNA: TGTGCCAGCAGTCGACCGTCATGGGGGTACGAGCAGTACTTC
V: TRBV28
size: NA
J: TRBJ2-7
D: NA

CDR3: CASSSSSGNTGELFF
DNA: TGCGCCAGCAGCTCCTCAAGCGGGAACACCGGGGAGCTGTTTTTT
V: TRBV5-1
size: NA
J: TRBJ2-2
D: NA

CDR3: CASSNWDTEAFF
DNA: TGTGCCAGCTCCAACTGGGACACTGAAGCTTTCTTT
V: TRBV2
size: few
J: TRBJ1-1
D: NA

CDR3: CASSSQGLNIQYF
DNA: TGTGCCAGCAGCTCACAGGGTTTAAACATTCAGTACTTC
V: TRBV7-2
size: once
J: TRBJ2-4
D: NA

CDR3: CASTWRTEAFF
DNA: TGTGCCAGCACCTGGAGGACTGAAGCTTTCTTT
V: TRBV5-6
size: once
J: TRBJ1-1
D: NA

CDR3: CASTRPGATNEKLFF
DNA: TGTGCCAGCACACGACCGGGGGCAACTAATGAAAAACTGTTTTTT
V: TRBV28
size: once
J: TRBJ1-4
D: NA

CDR3: CASSRTSGSYEQYF
DNA: TGTGCCAGCAGCAGGACTAGCGGGTCCTACGAGCAGTACTTC
V: TRBV25-1
size: NA
J: TRBJ2-7
D: TRBD2

CDR3: CASSQGGIWFF
DNA: TGTGCCAGCAGCCAAGGGGGGATTTGGTTCTTC
V: TRBV3-1/TRBV3-2
size: NA
J: TRBJ2-1
D: NA

CDR3: CASSQVVDSPLHF
DNA: TGTGCCAGCAGCCAAGTAGTCGATTCACCCCTCCACTTT
V: TRBV3-1/TRBV3-2
size: NA
J: TRBJ1-6
D: NA

CDR3: CASSLLSSFPEQFF
DNA: TGTGCCAGCAGCTTGCTTTCCAGTTTTCCTGAGCAGTTCTTC
V: TRBV5-6
size: few
J: TRBJ2-1
D: NA

CDR3: CASSSLVGPREQYF
DNA: TGTGCCAGCAGCTCGTTAGTAGGACCGAGGGAGCAGTACTTC
V: TRBV11-2
size: NA
J: TRBJ2-7
D: NA

CDR3: CASTRGIQETQYF
DNA: TGTGCCAGCACCAGGGGCATCCAAGAGACCCAGTACTTC
V: TRBV7-2
size: NA
J: TRBJ2-5
D: NA

CDR3: CASSVQTSGRIPYEQYF
DNA: TGTGCCAGCAGCGTACAAACTAGCGGGAGGATCCCCTACGAGCAGTACTTC
V: TRBV11-2
size: NA
J: TRBJ2-7
D: TRBD2

CDR3: CASSLETSGSGEQYF
DNA: TGTGCTAGCAGCTTAGAGACTAGCGGGAGTGGTGAGCAGTACTTC
V: TRBV7-7
size: NA
J: TRBJ2-7
D: TRBD2

CDR3: CSASSLQTYEQYF
DNA: TGCAGTGCTAGTAGCCTCCAGACCTACGAGCAGTACTTC
V: TRBV20-1
size: NA
J: TRBJ2-7
D: NA

CDR3: CASSLIGSGNTIYF
DNA: TGTGCCAGCAGCTTGATCGGCTCTGGAAACACCATATATTTT
V: TRBV7-2
size: few
J: TRBJ1-3
D: NA

CDR3: CASSLVGEYLSKEQYF
DNA: TGTGCCAGCAGCTTGGTGGGGGAGTATCTTTCTAAGGAGCAGTACTTC
V: TRBV5-6
size: NA
J: TRBJ2-7
D: NA

CDR3: CASSLLAGAPNEQFF
DNA: TGTGCCAGCAGCTTGCTAGCGGGAGCCCCCAATGAGCAGTTCTTC
V: TRBV7-9
size: NA
J: TRBJ2-1
D: TRBD2

CDR3: CASSEVGRTDTQYF
DNA: TGTGCCAGCAGTGAAGTGGGGCGCACAGATACGCAGTATTTT
V: TRBV2
size: NA
J: TRBJ2-3
D: NA

CDR3: CAGAGAGLTYEQYF
DNA: TGTGCCGGAGCGGGAGCGGGTCTCACCTACGAGCAGTACTTC
V: TRBV10-3
size: NA
J: TRBJ2-7
D: TRBD2

CDR3: CASSSVLDTQYF
DNA: TGTGCCAGCAGTTCTGTCCTTGATACGCAGTATTTT
V: TRBV28
size: NA
J: TRBJ2-3
D: NA

CDR3: CASRGQGDTEAFF
DNA: TGTGCCAGCAGGGGACAGGGAGATACTGAAGCTTTCTTT
V: TRBV6-6
size: few
J: TRBJ1-1
D: TRBD1

CDR3: CARYGHANTGELFF
DNA: TGTGCCAGATATGGACACGCCAACACCGGGGAGCTGTTTTTT
V: TRBV9
size: NA
J: TRBJ2-2
D: NA

CDR3: CASTLGKRQCVKNIQYF
DNA: TGTGCCAGCACTCTTGGTAAGAGGCAGTGTGTCAAAAACATTCAGTACTTC
V: TRBV27
size: NA
J: TRBJ2-4
D: NA

CDR3: CASRGLALVNEQFF
DNA: TGTGCCAGCAGGGGACTAGCCCTAGTCAATGAGCAGTTCTTC
V: TRBV2
size: NA
J: TRBJ2-1
D: TRBD2

CDR3: CASSTGTGSSGANVLTF
DNA: TGTGCCAGCAGCACCGGGACAGGGAGCTCTGGGGCCAACGTCCTGACTTTC
V: TRBV9
size: NA
J: TRBJ2-6
D: TRBD1

CDR3: CASSALSYEQYF
DNA: TGCGCCAGCAGTGCGCTAAGCTACGAGCAGTACTTC
V: TRBV10-2
size: NA
J: TRBJ2-7
D: NA